These 10 T cell receptor beta chains were sequenced from one sample in a study of cytomegalovirus exposure and HLA in healthy donors. With 60 Vbeta and 13 Jbeta primers, the PCR was carried out. TCRdb's table, derived via immunoSEQ multiplex PCR, lists solely in-frame clones and lacks some. The sample yields around 99,000 clones, about 84% seen once. Sequencing was done on a sample of PBMCs. All receptors come from a young man in good health and CMV-seronegative.

The chain is built from TRBV7-2 and TRBJ2-5, with 7 bases matching TRBD2. With V trimmed by 0 bases and J by 6 bases, 10 bases remained unmatched. This CDR3 spans 16 amino acids. Germline loops: CDR1 SGHTA, CDR2 FQGNSA. Written as DNA, the CDR3 is TGTGCCAGCAGCTTAGCAAGTAGGGGAGGGTTAAAGACCCAGTACTTC. Encoded protein: CASSLASRGGLKTQYF.

This sequence joins TRBV18 and TRBJ2-5; 11 bases line up with TRBD2. V gave up 3 bases and J gave up 5 bases; unmatched junction bases: 2. The CDR3 contains 14 residues. Germline values: CDR1 KGHSH, CDR2 LQKENI. For the CDR3, the DNA is TGTGCCAGCTCACCGACTAGCGGGACGGAGACCCAGTACTTC. The encoded protein is CASSPTSGTETQYF.

The J gene is TRBJ1-2, the V gene TRBV5-6; TRBD1 agrees at 9 bases. Trimming at V came to 4 bases and at J to 6 bases, leaving 1 base not matched to a gene. CDR3 length equals 12 residues. From germline, CDR1 is SGHDT and CDR2 YYEEEE. CDR3 region: CASSRTGDGYTF. The CDR3 bases are TGTGCCAGCAGCCGGACAGGGGATGGCTACACCTTC.

The rearrangement uses TRBV6-1 and TRBJ2-7, with 8 bases that match TRBD1. The trim removed 6 bases at V and 2 bases at J, leaving 6 bases unmatched. There are 14 residues in the CDR3. Germline V CDR1 and CDR2: MNHNS, SASEGT. CDR3 bases: TGTGCCAGCAGGGGGACAGGCCCCCCCTACGAGCAGTACTTC. This sequence encodes CASRGTGPPYEQYF.

This clone was observed a few times. The rearrangement links TRBV28 to TRBJ2-5; TRBD1 matches at 8 bases. The V gene end was trimmed by 9 bases and the J gene end by 5 bases; junction bases not matched to a gene: 5. This CDR3 comprises 12 residues. Germline CDR1 is MDHEN and CDR2 is SYDVKM. The CDR3 region has the DNA TGTGCCAGTAGACAGGGGCTGGAGACCCAGTACTTC. This translates into CASRQGLETQYF. Together with reference TRBV28 and TRBJ2-5, the CDR3 gives the full variable domain: DVKVTQSSRYLVKRTGEKVFLECVQDMDHENMFWYRQDPGLGLRLIYFSYDVKMKEKGDIPEGYSVSREKKERFSLILESASTNQTSMYLCASRQGLETQYFGPGTRLLVL.

V and J are TRBV4-1 and TRBJ2-5; possibly TRBD2 for D (7 bases). This CDR3 contains 16 residues. Germline loops: CDR1 MGHRA, CDR2 YSYEKL. V was clipped by 1 base and J by 5 bases, with 17 bases between them. The CDR3 sequence: CASSQVFGGPGETQYF. The DNA of the CDR3 is TGCGCCAGCAGCCAAGTCTTCGGGGGGCCAGGGGAGACCCAGTACTTC.

The chain is built from TRBV30 and TRBJ1-2; 8 positions agree with TRBD1. From germline, CDR1 is GTSNPN and CDR2 SVGIG (reference sequence). Trimming removed 4 bases from V and 4 bases from J; junction bases left unmatched: 5. CDR3 length equals 13 residues. The CDR3 DNA reads as TGTGCCTGGAATAGACAGGGGTTCTATGGCTACACCTTC. Its protein product is CAWNRQGFYGYTF.

V gene TRBV7-2 combines with J gene TRBJ2-7; 14 positions agree with TRBD2. This CDR3 has 16 amino acids. Germline trimming cut 1 base from V and 3 bases from J; bases unmatched to any gene: 2. The V gene's germline CDR1 is SGHTA and CDR2 FQGNSA. The CDR3 protein is CASSLGTSGGSYEQYF. CDR3 bases: TGTGCCAGCAGCTTAGGGACTAGCGGGGGGAGCTACGAGCAGTACTTC.

The CDR3 DNA follows: TGTGCCAGGAACCCCGATACGGGACTAGCGGTTGGGTCGGGGACCGGGGAGCTGTTTTTT. It is translated as CARNPDTGLAVGSGTGELFF. This chain uses TRBV6-4 with TRBJ2-2; TRBD2 matches 11 bases. Trimming at V came to 9 bases and at J to 5 bases, leaving 23 bases not matched to a gene. Germline lookup yields CDR1 MRHNA and CDR2 SNTAGT. This CDR3 contains 20 residues.

This chain connects TRBV19 to TRBJ1-3; perhaps TRBD1 as D (6 bases). The germline V gene encodes CDR1 LNHDA and CDR2 SQIVND (reference sequence). The length of the CDR3 is 13 residues. V was cut by 6 bases and J by 3 bases, with 9 bases left in between. Written as DNA, the CDR3 is TGTGCCAGTAGCTACAGGGTTGGAAACACCATATATTTT. It is translated as CASSYRVGNTIYF.